The clone carrying this TCR beta chain was seen at least ten times. What it binds is not known. Mismatch with germline at one junction end may stem from a read error. There are 20 residues in the CDR3. Germline V gene sequence: CDR1 SNHLY, CDR2 FYNNEI. Arm-PCR of CDR3 regions with iRepertoire HTBI primers generated TCR beta libraries. TCRdb reprocessed the multiplex PCR reads with MiXCR, giving one entry per CDR3 protein. The sample includes roughly 500,000 distinct CDR3 sequences, approximately 15% of them seen just once. The sample belongs to a study of regulatory T cells in long-lasting Graves disease. General study points: Those with persistent Graves' had less TCR diversity than newly diagnosed patients. The study examined only peripheral blood, not thyroid tissue.

Documented time point: newly diagnosed GD, antithyroid drugs for less than 3 months. The authors made the TCR library using RNA they extracted from PBMCs. The data also belong to a second study, concerning T cells in Graves' hyperthyroidism and ophthalmopathy. That report notes: Pregnant or lactating patients were excluded, as were those with uncontrolled infection or other autoimmune disease. The HTBI set primed first-round TCR CDR3 RT-PCR.

This sequence was found in a woman in her forties or fifties with Graves disease. The chain joins TRBV2 to TRBJ2-3; the D gene is possibly TRBD1 (6 bases). Here the sequenced sample was peripheral blood mononuclear cells (PBMCs), taken at new diagnosis, from a patient treated with antithyroid drugs. CDR3 residues: CASSQALILGQLESTDTQYF. The DNA of the CDR3 is TGTGCCAGCAGTCAAGCCCTAATTTTAGGACAGCTAGAATCCACAGATACGCAGTATTTT.